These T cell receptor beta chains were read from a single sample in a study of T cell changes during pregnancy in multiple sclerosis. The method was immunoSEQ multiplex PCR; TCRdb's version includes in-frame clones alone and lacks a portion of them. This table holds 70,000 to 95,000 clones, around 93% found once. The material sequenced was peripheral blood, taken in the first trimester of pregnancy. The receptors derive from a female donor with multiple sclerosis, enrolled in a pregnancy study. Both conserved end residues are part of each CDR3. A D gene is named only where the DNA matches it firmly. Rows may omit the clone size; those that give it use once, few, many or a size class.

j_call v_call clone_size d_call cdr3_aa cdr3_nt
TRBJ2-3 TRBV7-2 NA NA CASSPLRTDTQYF TGTGCCAGCAGCCCCCTTCGCACAGATACGCAGTATTTT
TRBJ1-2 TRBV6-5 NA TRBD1 CASSRTGKALDGYTF TGTGCCAGCAGTCGGACAGGGAAGGCGTTGGATGGCTACACCTTC
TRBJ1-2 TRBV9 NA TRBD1 CASSYDVRDSSGGYTF TGTGCCAGCAGCTACGACGTCCGGGACAGTTCCGGCGGCTACACCTTC
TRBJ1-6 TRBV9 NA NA CASSVVGEAASPLHF TGTGCCAGCAGCGTAGTGGGGGAGGCGGCCTCACCCCTCCACTTT
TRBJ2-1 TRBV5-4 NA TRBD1 CASSLAGQVPYNEQFF TGTGCCAGCAGCTTGGCGGGACAGGTACCCTACAATGAGCAGTTCTTC
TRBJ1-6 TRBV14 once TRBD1 CASSQIDRGVSPLHF TGTGCCAGCAGCCAAATCGACAGGGGCGTTTCACCCCTCCACTTT
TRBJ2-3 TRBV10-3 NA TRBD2 CAISEWASGAADTQYF TGTGCCATCAGTGAGTGGGCTAGCGGGGCTGCAGATACGCAGTATTTT
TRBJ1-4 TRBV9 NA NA CASSVLPEATNEKLFF TGTGCCAGCAGCGTGCTCCCGGAGGCAACTAATGAAAAACTGTTTTTT
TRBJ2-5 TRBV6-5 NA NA CASSYSLASAPETQYF TGTGCCAGCAGTTACTCGCTAGCGTCGGCCCCGGAGACCCAGTACTTC
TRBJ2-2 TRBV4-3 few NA CASSFAGQGELFF TGCGCCAGCAGCTTTGCAGGGCAAGGGGAGCTGTTTTTT
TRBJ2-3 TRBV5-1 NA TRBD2 CASSLVVGGLTDTQYF TGCGCCAGCAGCTTGGTTGTCGGGGGGTTAACAGATACGCAGTATTTT
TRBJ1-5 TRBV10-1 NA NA CASSGGRGQPQHF TGCGCCAGCAGTGGTGGTAGAGGTCAGCCCCAGCATTTT
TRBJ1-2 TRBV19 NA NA CASSIDKTYYGYTF TGTGCCAGTAGTATAGATAAAACTTACTATGGCTACACCTTC
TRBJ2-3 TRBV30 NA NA CAWSVYRGYTDTQYF TGTGCCTGGAGTGTATATCGCGGATACACAGATACGCAGTATTTT
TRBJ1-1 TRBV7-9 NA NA CASSPTGSGTEAFF TGTGCCAGCAGCCCTACGGGTAGCGGCACTGAAGCTTTCTTT
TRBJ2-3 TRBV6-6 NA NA CASTWGGTDDTQYF TGTGCCAGCACTTGGGGGGGCACAGATGATACGCAGTATTTT
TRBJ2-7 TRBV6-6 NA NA CASTQLTGFFEQYF TGTGCCAGCACCCAACTTACAGGGTTTTTCGAGCAGTACTTC
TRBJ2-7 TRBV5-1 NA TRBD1 CASSSRDSSYEQYF TGCGCCAGCAGCTCCCGGGACAGCTCCTACGAGCAGTACTTC
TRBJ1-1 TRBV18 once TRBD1 CASSVGTAGANTEAFF TGTGCCAGCTCGGTCGGGACAGCGGGGGCGAACACTGAAGCTTTCTTT
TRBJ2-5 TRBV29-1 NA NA CSVPREETQYF TGCAGCGTTCCCAGGGAAGAGACCCAGTACTTC
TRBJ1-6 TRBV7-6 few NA CASSRAGNNSPLHF TGTGCCAGCAGCAGAGCGGGCAATAATTCACCCCTCCACTTT
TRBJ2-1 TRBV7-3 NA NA CASSLVVGGGLNEQFF TGTGCCAGCAGCTTAGTAGTTGGCGGGGGCCTCAATGAGCAGTTCTTC
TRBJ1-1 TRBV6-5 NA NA CASSYGTLNTEAFF TGTGCCAGCAGTTACGGGACATTGAACACTGAAGCTTTCTTT
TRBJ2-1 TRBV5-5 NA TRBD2 CASSLWEAGVSYNEQFF TGTGCCAGCAGCTTGTGGGAAGCGGGGGTTTCCTACAATGAGCAGTTCTTC
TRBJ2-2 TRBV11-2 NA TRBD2 CASSLLAGMNTGELFF TGTGCCAGCAGCCTGTTAGCGGGGATGAACACCGGGGAGCTGTTTTTT
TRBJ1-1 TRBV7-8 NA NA CASSSGRGARAFF TGTGCCAGCAGCTCCGGACGGGGGGCCAGGGCTTTCTTT
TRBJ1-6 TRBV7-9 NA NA CASSSARSPLHF TGTGCCAGCAGCTCAGCGCGTTCACCCCTCCACTTT
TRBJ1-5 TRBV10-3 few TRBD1 CAISESDRNQPQHF TGTGCCATCAGTGAGTCGGACAGGAATCAGCCCCAGCATTTT
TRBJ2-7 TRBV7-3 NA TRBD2 CASSLGVGEGYEQYF TGTGCCAGCAGCTTAGGGGTGGGGGAGGGCTACGAGCAGTACTTC
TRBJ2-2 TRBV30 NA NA CAWTRALLGELFF TGTGCCTGGACTCGAGCCCTTCTAGGGGAGCTGTTTTTT
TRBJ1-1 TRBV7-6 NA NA CASSSTGQTEAFF TGTGCCAGCAGTTCAACAGGGCAGACTGAAGCTTTCTTT
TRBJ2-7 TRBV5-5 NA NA CASSFRELLSEQYF TGTGCCAGCAGCTTCCGGGAGCTCTTGAGCGAGCAGTACTTC
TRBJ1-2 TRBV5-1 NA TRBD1 CASSNDRDYGYTF TGCGCCAGCAGCAACGACAGGGACTATGGCTACACCTTC
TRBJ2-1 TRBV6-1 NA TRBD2 CASRTGLADYNEQFF TGTGCCAGCAGGACAGGACTAGCGGACTACAATGAGCAGTTCTTC
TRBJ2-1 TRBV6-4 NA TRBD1 CASRGTGGINEQFF TGTGCCAGCAGAGGGACAGGGGGAATCAATGAGCAGTTCTTC
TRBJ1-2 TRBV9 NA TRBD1 CASSGSSGQGDNYGYTF TGTGCCAGCAGCGGCTCTTCAGGACAGGGGGATAACTATGGCTACACCTTC
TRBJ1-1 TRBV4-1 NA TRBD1 CASSLVGGGKTEAFF TGCGCCAGCAGCCTTGTAGGGGGCGGAAAAACTGAAGCTTTCTTT
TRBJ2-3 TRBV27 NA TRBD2 CASSFGGADTQYF TGTGCCAGCAGTTTTGGGGGGGCAGATACGCAGTATTTT
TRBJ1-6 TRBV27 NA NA CASSPARGSVSYNSPLHF TGTGCCAGCAGTCCCGCCCGGGGGTCGGTCTCCTATAATTCACCCCTCCACTTT
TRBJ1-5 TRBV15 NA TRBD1 CATSRESVQTGLYQPQHF TGTGCCACCAGCAGAGAAAGTGTACAGACAGGGTTATATCAGCCCCAGCATTTT
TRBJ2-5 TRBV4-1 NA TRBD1 CASSHADRGLVETQYF TGCGCCAGCAGCCACGCCGACAGGGGGTTGGTGGAGACCCAGTACTTC
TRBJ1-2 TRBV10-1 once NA CASSDRVWGGYTF TGCGCCAGCAGTGACAGGGTCTGGGGCGGCTACACCTTC
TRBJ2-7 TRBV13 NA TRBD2 CASSLGRGDGGGQYF TGTGCCAGCAGCTTAGGACGGGGAGACGGGGGGGGGCAGTACTTC
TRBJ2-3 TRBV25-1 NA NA CASSSPETGVQTQYF TGTGCCAGCAGTTCCCCAGAAACGGGGGTGCAAACGCAGTATTTT
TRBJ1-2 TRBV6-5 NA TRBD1 CASSYSSEGANYGYTF TGTGCCAGCAGTTACTCGAGCGAGGGGGCGAACTATGGCTACACCTTC
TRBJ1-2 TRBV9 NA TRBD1 CASSPNRGQLEGYTF TGTGCCAGCAGCCCCAACAGGGGGCAACTAGAAGGCTACACCTTC
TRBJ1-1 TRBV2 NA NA CASPPGMLNTEAFF TGTGCCAGCCCACCCGGTATGCTGAACACTGAAGCTTTCTTT
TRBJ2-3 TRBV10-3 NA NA CAISEQVLATDTQYF TGTGCCATCAGTGAGCAGGTGCTAGCCACAGATACGCAGTATTTT
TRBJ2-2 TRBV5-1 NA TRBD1 CASSPTTGGTGELFF TGCGCCAGCAGCCCGACGACAGGGGGTACCGGGGAGCTGTTTTTT
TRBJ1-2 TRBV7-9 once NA CASTPTPYGYTF TGTGCCAGCACCCCTACCCCCTATGGCTACACCTTC
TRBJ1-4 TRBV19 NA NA CASSILGGGEKLFF TGTGCCAGTAGTATCCTCGGGGGAGGTGAAAAACTGTTTTTT
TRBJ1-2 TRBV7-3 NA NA CASSLQGLNYGYTF TGTGCCAGCAGCTTACAGGGGCTGAACTATGGCTACACCTTC